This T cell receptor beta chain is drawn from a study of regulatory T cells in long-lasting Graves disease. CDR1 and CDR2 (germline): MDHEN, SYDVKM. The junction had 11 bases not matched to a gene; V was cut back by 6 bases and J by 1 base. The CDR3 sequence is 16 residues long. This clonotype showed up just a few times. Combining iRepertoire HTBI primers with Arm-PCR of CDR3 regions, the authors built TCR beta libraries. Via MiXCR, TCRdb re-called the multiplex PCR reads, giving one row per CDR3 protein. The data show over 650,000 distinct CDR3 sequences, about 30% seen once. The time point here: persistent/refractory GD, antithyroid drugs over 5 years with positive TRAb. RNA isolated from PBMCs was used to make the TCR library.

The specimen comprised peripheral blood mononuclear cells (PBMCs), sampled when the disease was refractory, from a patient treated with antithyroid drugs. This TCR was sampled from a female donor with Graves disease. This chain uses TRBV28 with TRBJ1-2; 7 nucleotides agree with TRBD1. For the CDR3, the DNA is TGTGCCAGCAGGTTACACGACAGGGCTCGTAACTATGGCTACACCTTC. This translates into CASRLHDRARNYGYTF.